This is a list of T cell receptor beta chains from one sample in a study of early T cells in non-severe SARS-CoV-2 infection. TCRdb passed the 5' RACE reads through MiXCR, listing each CDR3 protein once. The sample consists of about 110,000 distinct CDR3 sequences, roughly 12% of them appearing once. The sample in question was whole blood, obtained at baseline. The source is an adult who was a healthcare worker with PCR-confirmed SARS-CoV-2 infection or an uninfected control (not recorded which). CDR3s leave out the opening cysteine and the closing phenylalanine or tryptophan. Fields, in order: V gene, J gene, CDR3 protein.

V gene: TRBV7-6; J gene: TRBJ2-2; CDR3 protein: ASSLVPSGATNGELF
V gene: TRBV18; J gene: TRBJ2-1; CDR3 protein: ASSPPTGLSRNEQF
V gene: TRBV10-3; J gene: TRBJ2-3; CDR3 protein: AISVPTSPNTQY
V gene: TRBV7-6; J gene: TRBJ2-3; CDR3 protein: ASSFLAKLQY
V gene: TRBV9; J gene: TRBJ2-7; CDR3 protein: ASSVGGDGSSYEQY
V gene: TRBV29-1; J gene: TRBJ2-7; CDR3 protein: SIKAGDEQY
V gene: TRBV2; J gene: TRBJ2-5; CDR3 protein: ASTPRLTETQY
V gene: TRBV10-3; J gene: TRBJ2-3; CDR3 protein: AIKPSGATDTQY
V gene: TRBV6-1; J gene: TRBJ2-1; CDR3 protein: ASAGVEQF
V gene: TRBV6-2/TRBV6-3; J gene: TRBJ2-5; CDR3 protein: ASSYDRGIQETQY
V gene: TRBV6-1; J gene: TRBJ1-1; CDR3 protein: ASRERDIEVISSEAF
V gene: TRBV7-6; J gene: TRBJ2-1; CDR3 protein: ASSFSGTGTNEQF
V gene: TRBV28; J gene: TRBJ2-7; CDR3 protein: ASSFWDVPYEQY
V gene: TRBV6-1; J gene: TRBJ2-1; CDR3 protein: ASGGRSNEQF
V gene: TRBV4-1; J gene: TRBJ2-7; CDR3 protein: ASSQDQRTYEQY
V gene: TRBV4-2; J gene: TRBJ2-7; CDR3 protein: ASSQDPQGREQY
V gene: TRBV7-3; J gene: TRBJ1-6; CDR3 protein: ASRSGRAKAPLH
V gene: TRBV12-3/TRBV12-4; J gene: TRBJ2-7; CDR3 protein: ASTRDGPYEQY
V gene: TRBV5-5; J gene: TRBJ2-7; CDR3 protein: ASRQEQGSTYEQY
V gene: TRBV7-9; J gene: TRBJ2-7; CDR3 protein: ASSLPRTGAYEQY
V gene: TRBV18; J gene: TRBJ2-7; CDR3 protein: ASSLFSRDSLYEQY
V gene: TRBV9; J gene: TRBJ2-2; CDR3 protein: ASSQQTGANTGELF
V gene: TRBV29-1; J gene: TRBJ1-3; CDR3 protein: SVVKISGNTIY
V gene: TRBV29-1; J gene: TRBJ1-2; CDR3 protein: SVQGGGYT
V gene: TRBV7-9; J gene: TRBJ1-1; CDR3 protein: ASRAGPEAF
V gene: TRBV7-9; J gene: TRBJ1-2; CDR3 protein: ASSYTGSRVDYGYT
V gene: TRBV14; J gene: TRBJ2-3; CDR3 protein: ASSQLAGTQY
V gene: TRBV27; J gene: TRBJ2-4; CDR3 protein: ASSPFNRGLAKNIQY
V gene: TRBV18; J gene: TRBJ1-5; CDR3 protein: ASSPGSYSNQPQH
V gene: TRBV7-9; J gene: TRBJ1-4; CDR3 protein: ASSLPSGGIGEKLF
V gene: TRBV6-6; J gene: TRBJ2-5; CDR3 protein: ASSWGGDSETQY
V gene: TRBV12-3/TRBV12-4; J gene: TRBJ2-3; CDR3 protein: ASKGLPSTDTQY
V gene: TRBV12-3/TRBV12-4; J gene: TRBJ2-1; CDR3 protein: ASSLITGGSRYNEQF
V gene: TRBV25-1; J gene: TRBJ2-1; CDR3 protein: ASSELSSLYEQF
V gene: TRBV5-4; J gene: TRBJ2-2; CDR3 protein: ASSRPSGAGGTTGELF
V gene: TRBV7-6; J gene: TRBJ1-3; CDR3 protein: ASSLGTLSSGNTIY
V gene: TRBV5-1; J gene: TRBJ2-3; CDR3 protein: ASSPTASTDTQY
V gene: TRBV12-3/TRBV12-4; J gene: TRBJ1-2; CDR3 protein: ASSSGTGGGYGYT
V gene: TRBV10-3; J gene: TRBJ1-1; CDR3 protein: APRGTEAF
V gene: TRBV9; J gene: TRBJ2-5; CDR3 protein: ASSVGGAEETQY
V gene: TRBV27; J gene: TRBJ1-2; CDR3 protein: ASSLSASNYGYT
V gene: TRBV20-1; J gene: TRBJ2-3; CDR3 protein: SAPAGQGKN